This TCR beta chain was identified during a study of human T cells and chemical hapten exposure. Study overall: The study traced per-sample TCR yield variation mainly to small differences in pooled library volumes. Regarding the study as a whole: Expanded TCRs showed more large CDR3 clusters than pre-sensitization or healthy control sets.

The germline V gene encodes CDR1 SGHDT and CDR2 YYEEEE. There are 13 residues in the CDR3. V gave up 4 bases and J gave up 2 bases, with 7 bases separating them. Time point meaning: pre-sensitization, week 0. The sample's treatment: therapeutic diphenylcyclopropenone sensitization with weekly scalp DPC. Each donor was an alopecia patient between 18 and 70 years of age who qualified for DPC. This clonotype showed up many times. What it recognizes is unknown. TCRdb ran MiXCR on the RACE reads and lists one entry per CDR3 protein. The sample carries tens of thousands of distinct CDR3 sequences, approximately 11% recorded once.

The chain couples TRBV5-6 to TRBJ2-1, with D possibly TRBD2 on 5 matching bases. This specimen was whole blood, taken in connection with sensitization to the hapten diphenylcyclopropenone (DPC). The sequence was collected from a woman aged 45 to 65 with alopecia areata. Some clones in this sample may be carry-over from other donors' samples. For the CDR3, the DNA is TGTGCCAGCAGCGACGGGACCTACAATGAGCAGTTCTTC. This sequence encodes CASSDGTYNEQFF. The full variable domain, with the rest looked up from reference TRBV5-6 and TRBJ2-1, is DAGVTQSPTHLIKTRGQQVTLRCSPKSGHDTVSWYQQALGQGPQFIFQYYEEEERQRGNFPDRFSGHQFPNYSSELNVNALLLGDSALYLCASSDGTYNEQFFGPGTRLTVL.